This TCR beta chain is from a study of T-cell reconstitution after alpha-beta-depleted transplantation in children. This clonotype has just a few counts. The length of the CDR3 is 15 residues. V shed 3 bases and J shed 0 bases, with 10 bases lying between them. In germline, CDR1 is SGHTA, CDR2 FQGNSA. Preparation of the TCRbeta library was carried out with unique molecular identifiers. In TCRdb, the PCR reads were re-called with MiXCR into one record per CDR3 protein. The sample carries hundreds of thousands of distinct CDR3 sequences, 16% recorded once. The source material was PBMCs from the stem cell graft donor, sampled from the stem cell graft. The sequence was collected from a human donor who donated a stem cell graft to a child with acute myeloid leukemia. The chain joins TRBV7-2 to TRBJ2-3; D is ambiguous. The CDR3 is CASSLGSTSTDTQYF. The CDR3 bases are TGTGCCAGCAGCTTGGGCAGCACTAGCACAGATACGCAGTATTTT.